This T cell receptor (beta chain) was identified in a study of control samples from healthy donors and cancer patients. The length of the CDR3 is 15 residues. J was trimmed by 2 bases and V by 4 bases; bases with no gene match: 6. Germline V gives CDR1 SGHRS, CDR2 YFSETQ. The table came from immunoSEQ multiplex PCR; TCRdb's copy has only in-frame clones and leaves some out. This sample has around 110,000 clones, with over 90% found just once. The J gene is TRBJ2-1, the V gene TRBV5-1, with TRBD1 identical over 7 bases. The sequence was collected from a man aged 30 to 39 in good health. Material: blood. CDR3 sequence: CASSRVTGAYNEQFF. The CDR3 DNA sequence: TGCGCCAGCAGCCGCGTTACAGGGGCCTACAATGAGCAGTTCTTC.